This T cell receptor beta chain was sequenced during a study of blood T cell repertoires in COVID-19. Measured with immunoSEQ multiplex PCR; TCRdb has only the in-frame clones, and not every one. The sample consists of roughly 35,000 clones, roughly three quarters of them appearing once. This CDR3 comprises 16 residues. The junction had 10 bases not matched to a gene; V was cut back by 4 bases and J by 4 bases. Germline loops: CDR1 PRHDT, CDR2 FYEKMQ (reference sequence). The clonotype comes from a man aged 65 to 85 with acute or convalescent COVID-19. Sample: peripheral blood. The gene calls are TRBV13 and TRBJ2-3; 8 bases are a match to TRBD1. CDR3 bases: TGTGCCAGCAGCTCTAAAGCCAGGGGGCGCCCAGATACGCAGTATTTT. This translates into CASSSKARGRPDTQYF.